These 17 T cell receptor beta chains came from one sample sequenced in a study of cytomegalovirus exposure and HLA in healthy donors (dated by TCRdb to about 2017). Libraries were constructed by the immunoSEQ multiplex PCR assay. For the multiplex PCR, a mixture combining 60 forward primers for TCR Vbeta segments and 13 reverse primers for TCR Jbeta segments was used. TCRdb retrieved this table from immuneACCESS and kept in-frame rearrangements only. Not all clones are present; in checked studies, unresolved V genes account for under half, and no reason is known for the remainder. Present in this sample are about 130,000 clones, around 77% of which were seen just once. Roughly 13% of the sample is in the top ten clones. Sequenced sample: PBMCs. These receptors all stem from a woman aged 40 to 49 in good health and CMV-seropositive.

The chain recombines TRBV6-1 with TRBJ2-7, with unresolved D. Trimming took 6 bases from V and 3 from J, leaving 12 bases between them. Germline V lookup: CDR1 MNHNS, CDR2 SASEGT. CDR3 length: 13 amino acids. CDR3 in DNA: TGTGCCAGCAGAATCGGTTCGGTCTACGAGCAGTACTTC. Its protein is CASRIGSVYEQYF.

This chain joins TRBV19 and TRBJ2-3; D ambiguous. Germline lookup yields CDR1 LNHDA and CDR2 SQIVND (reference sequence). The ends were cut back, 7 bases at V and 2 bases at J, with 19 bases in the middle. The CDR3 totals 16 residues. This CDR3 reads CASTQDFPSPTDTQYF. The CDR3 nucleotides are TGTGCCAGTACCCAGGATTTTCCCTCTCCCACAGATACGCAGTATTTT. Together with reference TRBV19 and TRBJ2-3, the CDR3 gives the full variable domain: DGGITQSPKYLFRKEGQNVTLSCEQNLNHDAMYWYRQDPGQGLRLIYYSQIVNDFQKGDIAEGYSVSREKKESFPLTVTSAQKNPTAFYLCASTQDFPSPTDTQYFGPGTRLTVL.

V and J are TRBV6-5 and TRBJ1-2, with no clear D. Germline V CDR1 and CDR2: MNHEY, SVGAGI. Trimming removed 6 bases from V and 2 bases from J, with 7 bases in between. CDR3 size: 12 residues. The CDR3 DNA reads as TGTGCCAGCAGCCCCGTGAACTATGGCTACACCTTC. This encodes CASSPVNYGYTF.

This clone was observed a few times. The CDR3 bases are TGCAGCGTAGGGACAGGGGGATTCACAGATACGCAGTATTTT. Its translation is CSVGTGGFTDTQYF. The chain combines TRBV29-1 with TRBJ2-3; 11 positions agree with TRBD1. Germline V gives CDR1 SQVTM, CDR2 ANQGSEA. The CDR3 has 14 residues. The V segment lost 6 bases and the J segment 2 bases; nucleotides outside the gene matches: 4.

The sample holds a few counts of this clone. The chain employs TRBV2 and TRBJ2-7; maybe TRBD2 (5 bases). CDR1 and CDR2 (germline): SNHLY, FYNNEI. Trimming took off 8 bases at V and 0 bases at J, with 14 bases between the two ends. This CDR3 region has 14 residues. The CDR3 region is CASRRESSSYEQYF. The CDR3 nucleotides read TGTGCCAGCCGACGGGAATCGAGCTCCTACGAGCAGTACTTC.

This clone was counted a single time. V is TRBV7-9 and J is TRBJ1-4, with 9 bases aligning to TRBD1. CDR1 and CDR2 (germline): SEHNR, FQNEAQ (reference sequence). This CDR3 region has 14 residues. With 5 bases clipped from V and 7 bases from J, the junction kept 5 bases outside the gene matches. The CDR3: CASSPRDRVEKLFF. The CDR3 nucleotides are TGTGCCAGCAGCCCCCGGGACAGGGTTGAAAAACTGTTTTTT.

This chain links TRBV28 with TRBJ1-2; maybe TRBD1 (6 bases). This CDR3 has 13 amino acids. V was clipped by 6 bases and J by 7 bases, with 15 bases between them. Per germline, CDR1 MDHEN and CDR2 SYDVKM. The CDR3 reads CASSQGDIGGYTF. In DNA, the CDR3 is TGTGCCAGCAGCCAAGGGGACATAGGTGGCTACACCTTC.

The chain combines TRBV5-4 with TRBJ2-5, with 7 nucleotides matching TRBD1. Germline V gives CDR1 SGHNT, CDR2 YYREEE (reference sequence). The CDR3 contains 15 residues. V was clipped by 4 bases and J by 3 bases; unmatched bases: 9. The CDR3 reads CASSAEGQYEETQYF. CDR3 sequence (DNA): TGTGCCAGCAGCGCTGAGGGACAGTACGAAGAGACCCAGTACTTC.

CDR3: CASSLALTGVTYNEQFF. The CDR3 bases are TGTGCCAGCAGCTTAGCGCTTACGGGAGTGACCTACAATGAGCAGTTCTTC. The V gene is TRBV7-9, the J gene TRBJ2-1; TRBD2 might be the D (6 bases). Germline loops: CDR1 SEHNR, CDR2 FQNEAQ (reference sequence). With 0 bases removed from V and 2 bases from J, the gap between germline ends came to 14 bases. This CDR3 is built from 17 residues. The whole variable domain, remainder taken from reference TRBV7-9 and TRBJ2-1, is DTGVSQNPRHKITKRGQNVTFRCDPISEHNRLYWYRQTLGQGPEFLTYFQNEAQLEKSRLLSDRFSAERPKGSFSTLEIQRTEQGDSAMYLCASSLALTGVTYNEQFFGPGTRLTVL.

This chain links TRBV10-3 with TRBJ2-1, with a weak D call TRBD2 (6 bases). Trimming took 8 bases from V and 7 from J, leaving 15 bases between them. CDR1 ENHRY and CDR2 SYGVKD come from the germline V gene. The CDR3 covers 13 residues. CDR3 amino acids: CAIGSGVVNEQFF. For the CDR3, the DNA is TGTGCCATCGGGTCGGGAGTCGTTAATGAGCAGTTCTTC.

This clone is a singleton in its sample. This rearrangement joins TRBV19 to TRBJ2-1; perhaps TRBD1 as D (5 bases). CDR3 length: 14 residues. With 6 bases removed from V and 1 base from J, the gap between germline ends came to 10 bases. CDR1 is LNHDA, CDR2 SQIVND, per germline (reference sequence). The CDR3 nucleotides read TGTGCCAGTAGACAGGATCGTTCCTACAATGAGCAGTTCTTC. Translating it yields CASRQDRSYNEQFF.

The chain joins TRBV6-1 to TRBJ1-4; D perhaps matches TRBD1 (5 bases). The CDR3 covers 12 residues. V was pared by 5 bases and J by 7 bases, with 8 bases between. In germline, CDR1 is MNHNS, CDR2 SASEGT. The CDR3 coding sequence is TGTGCCAGCAGTAATCAGGGTGAAAAACTGTTTTTT. Encoded protein: CASSNQGEKLFF.

The chain is built from TRBV6-5 and TRBJ1-3; the match to TRBD1 covers 7 bases. Trimming removed 5 bases from V and 4 bases from J; junction bases left unmatched: 2. CDR1 and CDR2 (germline): MNHEY, SVGAGI. The CDR3 has 13 residues. CDR3 residues: CASSPTGGNTIYF. The CDR3, as DNA: TGTGCCAGCAGTCCGACAGGGGGAAACACCATATATTTT.

The rearrangement uses TRBV10-3 and TRBJ2-1; D is ambiguous. V lost 5 bases, J lost 5 bases, and 4 bases lay in between. CDR1 and CDR2 (germline): ENHRY, SYGVKD. This CDR3 has 11 amino acids. DNA of the CDR3: TGTGCCATCAGTATAGACAATGAGCAGTTCTTC. Its translation: CAISIDNEQFF.

The V call is TRBV5-6, the J call TRBJ1-2; D call uncertain. Germline lookup yields CDR1 SGHDT and CDR2 YYEEEE. This CDR3 is 13 amino acids long. The germline V and J ends were trimmed by 1 base and 6 bases, with 10 bases remaining between them. CDR3 residues: CASSLIAADGYTF. Written as DNA, the CDR3 is TGTGCCAGCAGCTTGATCGCAGCGGATGGCTACACCTTC.

This sequence joins TRBV28 and TRBJ2-1; possible D gene TRBD1, 5 bases. This CDR3 is built from 14 residues. V was pared by 6 bases and J by 7 bases, with 16 bases between. Germline V gene sequence: CDR1 MDHEN, CDR2 SYDVKM. CDR3 in amino acids: CASSQGAATNEQFF. The DNA of the CDR3 is TGTGCCAGCAGCCAAGGGGCGGCGACTAATGAGCAGTTCTTC. Full variable domain (outside the CDR3, taken from reference TRBV28 and TRBJ2-1): DVKVTQSSRYLVKRTGEKVFLECVQDMDHENMFWYRQDPGLGLRLIYFSYDVKMKEKGDIPEGYSVSREKKERFSLILESASTNQTSMYLCASSQGAATNEQFFGPGTRLTVL.

This clone came up once. The V gene is TRBV7-8, the J gene TRBJ2-7; 11 bases agree with TRBD2. The CDR3 length is 17 residues. The germline gives CDR1 SGHVS, CDR2 FQNEAQ. V dropped 5 bases and J dropped 0; count of bases not matched to a gene: 9. CDR3 bases: TGTGCCAGCAGCCGGGAGATAGCGGGAGGGAGCTCCTACGAGCAGTACTTC. Protein: CASSREIAGGSSYEQYF.